Listed here are 32 T cell receptor beta chains from one sample, sequenced in a study of T-cell reconstitution after alpha-beta-depleted transplantation in children. As it was prepared, the TCRbeta library received unique molecular identifiers. Each CDR3 protein is one row after TCRdb ran MiXCR on the PCR reads. This table holds approximately 800,000 distinct CDR3 sequences, approximately 15% found once. The starting material was PBMCs, mostly from graft donor cells, obtained 360 days after TCRalphabeta/CD19-depleted stem cell transplant. The receptors come from a male patient between 10 and 17 years old who had a stem cell transplant for acute lymphoblastic leukemia, so the T cells may come from the graft donor.

This clonotype has a handful of counts. This chain joins TRBV4-1 and TRBJ2-4, with D uncertain. Trimming left V 4 bases short and J 1 base short, with 17 bases between. The CDR3 runs to 17 residues. From germline, CDR1 is MGHRA and CDR2 YSYEKL. Written as DNA, the CDR3 is TGCGCCAGCAGCCGGCAGGATTTCAGGATCGCCAAAAACATTCAGTACTTC. It yields the protein CASSRQDFRIAKNIQYF.

This chain links TRBV2 with TRBJ2-6; D is uncertain. V was trimmed by 5 bases and J by 0 bases, leaving 14 bases between them. The CDR3 is 17 residues long. The germline V gene encodes CDR1 SNHLY and CDR2 FYNNEI. The CDR3 loop reads CASSRERPLSGANVLTF. In DNA form, the CDR3 reads TGTGCCAGCAGTCGAGAACGGCCCCTCTCTGGGGCCAACGTCCTGACTTTC.

In nucleotides, the CDR3 is TGTGCCAGCAGCCGGGGGGCAGGGTACAATGAGCAGTTCTTC. It yields the protein CASSRGAGYNEQFF. The chain carries TRBV7-9 and TRBJ2-1, with D possibly being TRBD2 (7 bases). The ends were cut back, 5 bases at V and 4 bases at J, with 12 bases in the middle. The CDR3 totals 14 residues. CDR1 is SEHNR and CDR2 is FQNEAQ in the germline V gene (reference sequence).

The chain carries TRBV7-6 and TRBJ2-3; D might be TRBD1 (6 bases). Germline CDR1 and CDR2: SGHVS and FNYEAQ. The CDR3 totals 16 residues. V lost 6 bases and J lost 1, with 17 bases in between. CDR3 protein: CASRRTGKDGTDTQYF. The CDR3 DNA sequence: TGTGCCAGCAGACGCACAGGGAAGGACGGCACAGATACGCAGTATTTT. The full variable domain, its missing parts supplied by reference TRBV7-6 and TRBJ2-3, is GAGVSQSPRYKVTKRGQDVALRCDPISGHVSLYWYRQALGQGPEFLTYFNYEAQQDKSGLPNDRFSAERPEGSISTLTIQRTEQRDSAMYRCASRRTGKDGTDTQYFGPGTRLTVL.

The chain couples TRBV7-3 to TRBJ2-1, with 10 bases matching TRBD1. Germline V gives CDR1 SGHTA, CDR2 FQGTGA. CDR3 length equals 14 residues. Germline trimming cut 5 bases from V and 8 bases from J; bases unmatched to any gene: 6. The CDR3: CASSPGTGDDEQFF. The DNA for the CDR3 is TGTGCCAGCAGCCCGGGGACAGGGGACGATGAGCAGTTCTTC.

This clonotype has more than one count but fewer than ten. The rearrangement uses TRBV20-1 and TRBJ2-1; 7 bases line up with TRBD2. Germline V gene lookup returns CDR1 DFQATT and CDR2 SNEGSKA (reference sequence). This CDR3 has 12 residues. CDR3 sequence reads: CRGGPSYNEQFF. The CDR3 DNA follows: TGCAGGGGAGGGCCCTCCTACAATGAGCAGTTCTTC.

This clonotype was counted between two and nine times. This sequence joins TRBV7-9 and TRBJ1-6; no reliable D call. Germline CDR1 is SEHNR and CDR2 is FQNEAQ (reference sequence). This CDR3 comprises 9 residues. With 5 bases removed from V and 12 bases from J, the gap between germline ends came to 2 bases. The CDR3 loop is CASSQPLHF. CDR3 coding DNA: TGTGCCAGCAGCCAACCCCTCCACTTT.

Only a few counts were recorded for this clonotype. The chain recombines TRBV7-9 with TRBJ2-2; no reliable D call. The length of the CDR3 is 15 residues. CDR1 SEHNR and CDR2 FQNEAQ come from the germline V gene (reference sequence). The V end lost 5 bases, the J end lost 1 base, and 11 bases lay between the germline ends. This chain's CDR3 is CASSPVAQNTGELFF. DNA of the CDR3: TGTGCCAGCAGCCCCGTGGCTCAGAACACCGGGGAGCTGTTTTTT. Full variable domain (rest looked up from reference TRBV7-9 and TRBJ2-2): DTGVSQNPRHKITKRGQNVTFRCDPISEHNRLYWYRQTLGQGPEFLTYFQNEAQLEKSRLLSDRFSAERPKGSFSTLEIQRTEQGDSAMYLCASSPVAQNTGELFFGEGSRLTVL.

V and J are TRBV11-2 and TRBJ2-2; no clear D. V lost 4 bases and J 2 bases, leaving 11 bases between the germline ends. This CDR3 region has 15 residues. The germline gives CDR1 SGHAT, CDR2 FQNNGV. This CDR3 is CASSYTIINTGELFF. The CDR3 bases are TGTGCCAGCAGCTACACTATCATTAACACCGGGGAGCTGTTTTTT. The whole variable domain, filled in from reference TRBV11-2 and TRBJ2-2, reads EAGVAQSPRYKIIEKRQSVAFWCNPISGHATLYWYQQILGQGPKLLIQFQNNGVVDDSQLPKDRFSAERLKGVDSTLKIQPAKLEDSAVYLCASSYTIINTGELFFGEGSRLTVL.

The chain couples TRBV18 to TRBJ1-1; D possibly corresponds to TRBD1 (5 bases). The CDR3 runs 17 residues. CDR1 and CDR2 from the germline V gene are KGHSH and LQKENI. The germline V and J ends were trimmed by 5 bases and 1 base, with 20 bases remaining between them. Written as DNA, the CDR3 is TGTGCCAGCTCATCCTTACTCATTTTAGGGGAGAACACTGAAGCTTTCTTT. Its protein is CASSSLLILGENTEAFF.

This chain connects TRBV5-1 to TRBJ2-3; no reliable D call. The CDR3 extends over 15 amino acids. Deletions cut 0 bases from V and 1 base from J, with 9 bases between. The germline V gene has CDR1 SGHRS and CDR2 YFSETQ. Here the CDR3 DNA reads TGCGCCAGCAGCTTGGCCGTGACTGGCACAGATACGCAGTATTTT. Amino acid sequence: CASSLAVTGTDTQYF. The full variable domain, with the rest looked up from reference TRBV5-1 and TRBJ2-3, is KAGVTQTPRYLIKTRGQQVTLSCSPISGHRSVSWYQQTPGQGLQFLFEYFSETQRNKGNFPGRFSGRQFSNSRSEMNVSTLELGDSALYLCASSLAVTGTDTQYFGPGTRLTVL.

This clonotype was seen more than once but under ten times. The V call is TRBV5-1, the J call TRBJ1-6; 9 nucleotides match TRBD1. Germline CDR1 SGHRS, CDR2 YFSETQ. Losses at the gene ends were 4 bases for V and 6 bases for J; bases not matched to a gene: 2. The CDR3 sequence is 14 residues long. The CDR3 reads CASSLTGGNSPLHF. The CDR3 DNA follows: TGCGCCAGCAGCCTGACAGGGGGTAATTCACCCCTCCACTTT.

This clonotype showed up just a few times. This rearrangement joins TRBV24-1 to TRBJ1-2, with a possible D match to TRBD1 (5 bases). The CDR3 extends over 13 amino acids. In germline, CDR1 is KGHDR, CDR2 SFDVKD. The V end lost 4 bases, the J end lost 8 bases, and 13 bases lay between the germline ends. In nucleotides, the CDR3 is TGTGCCACCAGTGAGCCGCAGGGAGGGGGCTACACCTTC. The encoded protein is CATSEPQGGGYTF.

This clonotype has just a few counts. The gene calls are TRBV28 and TRBJ2-1; maybe TRBD2 (6 bases). With 5 bases removed from V and 0 bases from J, the gap between germline ends came to 17 bases. The CDR3 extends over 17 amino acids. Germline V gene data show CDR1 as MDHEN and CDR2 as SYDVKM. The CDR3 protein is CASSRNLAYSSYNEQFF. As DNA, the CDR3 is TGTGCCAGCAGTCGCAATCTAGCGTACAGCTCCTACAATGAGCAGTTCTTC.

CDR3 bases: TGTGCCAGCAGTTACTCCGACAGGGCGGAGGAGCAGTACTTC. Protein product: CASSYSDRAEEQYF. The chain recombines TRBV6-5 with TRBJ2-7; TRBD1 matches at 7 bases. This CDR3 comprises 14 residues. Germline trimming cut 0 bases from V and 7 bases from J; bases unmatched to any gene: 6. Looked up from germline, CDR1 is MNHEY and CDR2 is SVGAGI.

The chain's CDR3 is CASSTSHEQYF. DNA of the CDR3: TGTGCCAGTAGCACCTCTCACGAGCAGTACTTC. The V gene is TRBV19, the J gene TRBJ2-7; D gene uncertain. The length of the CDR3 is 11 residues. The V end lost 6 bases, the J end lost 5 bases, and 8 bases lay between the germline ends. In germline, CDR1 is LNHDA, CDR2 SQIVND (reference sequence).

This sequence joins TRBV5-1 and TRBJ2-2; TRBD1 aligns across 10 bases. Germline CDR1 reads SGHRS; CDR2 reads YFSETQ. CDR3 length: 16 residues. The junction had 6 bases not matched to a gene; V was cut back by 4 bases and J by 3 bases. The CDR3 reads CASSQTDRGYTGELFF. The CDR3 DNA follows: TGCGCCAGCAGCCAAACGGACAGGGGGTACACCGGGGAGCTGTTTTTT.

The CDR3 DNA reads TGCGCCAGCACCCTGGACACCTTTCTGTCTAATTCACCCCTCCACTTT. It codes for CASTLDTFLSNSPLHF. The chain employs TRBV5-1 and TRBJ1-6; D is possibly TRBD1 (5 bases). The CDR3 is made up of 16 amino acids. The V end lost 6 bases, the J end lost 6 bases, and 19 bases lay between the germline ends. Germline V lookup: CDR1 SGHRS, CDR2 YFSETQ.

This clonotype was recorded at least ten times. The chain recombines TRBV5-6 with TRBJ2-7; 8 positions match TRBD2. The CDR3 is made up of 15 amino acids. V dropped 0 bases and J dropped 4; count of bases not matched to a gene: 6. Germline CDR1 is SGHDT and CDR2 is YYEEEE. The CDR3, as DNA: TGTGCCAGCAGCTTGGTGCGGGAGGCCCCTTACGAGCAGTACTTC. This gives the protein CASSLVREAPYEQYF.

This clonotype has a handful of counts. The gene calls are TRBV5-1 and TRBJ1-5, with D unresolved. Germline V gene lookup returns CDR1 SGHRS and CDR2 YFSETQ. The V end was cut by 0 bases, the J end by 5 bases, with 9 bases between. The CDR3 is 14 residues long. This chain's CDR3 is CASSLEVWYQPQHF. CDR3 bases: TGCGCCAGCAGCTTGGAGGTATGGTATCAGCCCCAGCATTTT.

This clonotype was seen only a few times. The CDR3 sequence: CASSRGTLSSYEQYF. CDR3 bases: TGTGCCAGCAGTCGAGGGACCCTCAGCTCCTACGAGCAGTACTTC. J is TRBJ2-7 and V is TRBV2; the D call may be TRBD1 or TRBD2 (5 bases each). The CDR3 spans 15 residues. V was pared by 5 bases and J by 0 bases, with 14 bases between. Germline-derived CDR1 and CDR2 are SNHLY and FYNNEI.

This clonotype was observed a few times. The chain uses TRBV11-2 and TRBJ2-3, with a weak D call TRBD2 (6 bases). Germline V gives CDR1 SGHAT, CDR2 FQNNGV. The CDR3 runs 15 residues. V lost 1 base and J lost 1, with 9 bases in between. The CDR3 bases are TGTGCCAGCAGCTTAGCGGCTAGCGGCACAGATACGCAGTATTTT. Protein sequence: CASSLAASGTDTQYF.

This clonotype was picked up a small number of times. The chain carries TRBV11-3 and TRBJ2-1, with D possibly called TRBD1 or TRBD2 (5 bases each). The V end lost 4 bases, the J end lost 0 bases, and 7 bases lay between the germline ends. Germline-derived CDR1 and CDR2 are SGHNT and YENEEA. This CDR3 region has 14 residues. CDR3: CASSSRGSYNEQFF. As DNA, the CDR3 is TGTGCCAGCAGCTCGAGGGGCTCCTACAATGAGCAGTTCTTC. Full variable domain (remainder filled in from reference TRBV11-3 and TRBJ2-1): EAGVVQSPRYKIIEKKQPVAFWCNPISGHNTLYWYLQNLGQGPELLIRYENEEAVDDSQLPKDRFSAERLKGVDSTLKIQPAELGDSAVYLCASSSRGSYNEQFFGPGTRLTVL.

The chain couples TRBV4-1 to TRBJ2-3; 14 bases align to TRBD2. The V and J ends lost 4 bases and 3 bases, in that order; junction bases with no gene match: 6. CDR1 MGHRA and CDR2 YSYEKL come from the germline V gene. The CDR3 has 17 amino acids. The CDR3 nucleotides read TGCGCCAGCAGCCGGGGACTAGCGGGAGATTGGACAGATACGCAGTATTTT. It yields the protein CASSRGLAGDWTDTQYF.

V gene TRBV11-2 combines with J gene TRBJ2-1; D possibly matches TRBD1 or TRBD2 (5 bases each). The CDR3 extends over 21 amino acids. The V and J ends lost 3 bases and 2 bases respectively, with 29 bases between them. Germline V gene data show CDR1 as SGHAT and CDR2 as FQNNGV. Here the CDR3 reads CASSLPSRGVERKSTYNEQFF. For the CDR3, the DNA is TGTGCCAGCAGCTTGCCCTCCAGAGGGGTGGAGCGGAAATCCACCTACAATGAGCAGTTCTTC.

This rearrangement joins TRBV5-1 to TRBJ2-2, with D hard to call. CDR3 length: 14 amino acids. V gave up 3 bases and J gave up 5 bases, with 11 bases separating them. Germline CDR1 is SGHRS and CDR2 is YFSETQ. The CDR3 sequence: CASSSPLGTGELFF. The CDR3 DNA reads TGCGCCAGCAGCTCCCCACTCGGGACCGGGGAGCTGTTTTTT.

At least ten counts were recorded for this clonotype. The chain couples TRBV12-3 or TRBV12-4 to TRBJ2-3; TRBD1 is a possible D gene (5 bases). Trimming pared 8 bases from V and 6 bases from J, leaving 15 bases between. The CDR3 is 13 residues long. The CDR3 region has the DNA TGTGCCAGCCATCGACAGCCCCCGGATACGCAGTATTTT. Translating gives CASHRQPPDTQYF.

The genes are TRBV9 and TRBJ2-5; perhaps TRBD2 as D (7 bases). The CDR3 contains 14 residues. The germline CDR1 and CDR2 sequences are SGDLS and YYNGEE. V lost 4 bases and J 5 bases, leaving 15 bases between the germline ends. CDR3 DNA sequence: TGTGCCAGCAGCCCGGGGGGCAGCATGGAGACCCAGTACTTC. Its protein is CASSPGGSMETQYF.

The chain combines TRBV7-9 with TRBJ2-6; D is perhaps TRBD1 or TRBD2 (6 bases each). Germline V gene data show CDR1 as SEHNR and CDR2 as FQNEAQ (reference sequence). The CDR3 has 16 residues. V was cut by 5 bases and J by 3 bases, with 14 bases left in between. CDR3 sequence (DNA): TGTGCCAGCAGCCCTTGGGGGGCCGATGGGGCCAACGTCCTGACTTTC. Protein sequence: CASSPWGADGANVLTF.

The chain uses TRBV12-3 or TRBV12-4 and TRBJ2-7, with TRBD2 identical over 11 bases. V shed 3 bases, J shed 2 bases, and the junction held 9 bases outside the gene matches. This CDR3 has 17 residues. The CDR3 DNA sequence: TGTGCCAGCAGTTTCGGTAGTAGACTAGCGGGAACCTACGAGCAGTACTTC. Its translation is CASSFGSRLAGTYEQYF.

The V call is TRBV7-9, the J call TRBJ2-1; possibly TRBD2 for D (5 bases). The germline V gene encodes CDR1 SEHNR and CDR2 FQNEAQ (reference sequence). V was cut by 0 bases and J by 5 bases, with 11 bases left in between. CDR3 length equals 15 residues. CDR3 DNA: TGTGCCAGCAGCTTAGCGGTGGGAGAGGACAATGAGCAGTTCTTC. Its protein is CASSLAVGEDNEQFF.

The chain has TRBV18 and TRBJ2-1; D not certain. The CDR3 runs to 13 residues. Germline-derived CDR1 and CDR2 are KGHSH and LQKENI. Trimming stripped 4 bases from V and 6 bases from J, with 10 bases between. The CDR3 sequence is CASSQTGLNEQFF. The CDR3 coding sequence is TGTGCCAGCTCACAGACTGGTCTCAATGAGCAGTTCTTC.